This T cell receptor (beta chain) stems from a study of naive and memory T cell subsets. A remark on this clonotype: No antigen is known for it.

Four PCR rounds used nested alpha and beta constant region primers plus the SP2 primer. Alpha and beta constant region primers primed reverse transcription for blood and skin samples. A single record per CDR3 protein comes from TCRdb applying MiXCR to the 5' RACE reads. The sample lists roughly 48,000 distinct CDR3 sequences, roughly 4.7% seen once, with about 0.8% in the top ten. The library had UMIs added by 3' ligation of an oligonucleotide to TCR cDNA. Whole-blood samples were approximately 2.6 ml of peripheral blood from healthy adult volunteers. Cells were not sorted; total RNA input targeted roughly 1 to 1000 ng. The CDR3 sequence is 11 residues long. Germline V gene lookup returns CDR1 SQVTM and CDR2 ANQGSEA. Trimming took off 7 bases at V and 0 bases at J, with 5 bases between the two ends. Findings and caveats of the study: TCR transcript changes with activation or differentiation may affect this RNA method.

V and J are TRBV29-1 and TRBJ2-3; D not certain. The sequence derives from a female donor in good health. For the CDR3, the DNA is TGCAGCGCCCGGAGCACAGATACGCAGTATTTT. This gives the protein CSARSTDTQYF.